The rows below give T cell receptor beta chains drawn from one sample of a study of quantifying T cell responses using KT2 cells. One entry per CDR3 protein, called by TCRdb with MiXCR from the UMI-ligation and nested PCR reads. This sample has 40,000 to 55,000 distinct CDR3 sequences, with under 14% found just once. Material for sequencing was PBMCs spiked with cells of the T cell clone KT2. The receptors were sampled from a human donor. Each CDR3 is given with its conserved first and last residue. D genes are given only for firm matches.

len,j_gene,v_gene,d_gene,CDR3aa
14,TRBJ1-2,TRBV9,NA,CASSVEDSSYGYTF
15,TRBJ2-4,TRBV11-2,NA,CATSTGRAGRNIQYF
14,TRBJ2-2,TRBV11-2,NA,CASSLDLGTGELFF
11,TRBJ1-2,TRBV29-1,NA,CSVERGSGYTF
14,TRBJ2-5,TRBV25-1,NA,CASSEDNDQETQYF
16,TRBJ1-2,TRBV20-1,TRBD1,CSASSGTGYLGNGYTF
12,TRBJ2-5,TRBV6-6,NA,CASSSFYADTSF
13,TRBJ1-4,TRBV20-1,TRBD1,CSALWTGDEKLFF
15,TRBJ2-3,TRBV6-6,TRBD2,CASRTSGGAKDTQYF
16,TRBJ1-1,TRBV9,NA,CASSVVPPQGNTEAFF
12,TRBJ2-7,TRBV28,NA,CASKPQGYEQYF
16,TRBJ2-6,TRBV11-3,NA,CASSSRSYSGANVLTF
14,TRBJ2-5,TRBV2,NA,CASSPGTAQETQYF
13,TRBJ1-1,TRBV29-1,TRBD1,CSVRTGGLTEAFF
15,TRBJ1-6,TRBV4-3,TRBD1,CASSQQGQDGSPLHF
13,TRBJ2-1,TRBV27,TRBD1,CASGSDRGNEQFF
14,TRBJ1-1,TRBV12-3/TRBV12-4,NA,CASSFRGLSFEAFF
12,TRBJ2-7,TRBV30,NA,CAWTGLGYEQYF
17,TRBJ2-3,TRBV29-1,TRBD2,CSVEDWMRGRGTDTQYF
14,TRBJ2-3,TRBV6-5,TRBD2,CASSQGLATDTQYF
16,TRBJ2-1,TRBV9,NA,CASSGQERSSYNEQFF
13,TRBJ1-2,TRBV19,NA,CASSIDSGYGYTF
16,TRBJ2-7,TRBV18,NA,CASSPFTNAGSYEQYF
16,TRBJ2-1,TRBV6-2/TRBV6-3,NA,CASSYTQYSSYNEQFF
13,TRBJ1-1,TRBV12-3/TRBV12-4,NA,CASSFSGNTEAFF
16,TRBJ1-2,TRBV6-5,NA,CASSYAGTSLNYGYTF
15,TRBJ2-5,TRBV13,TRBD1,CASSLDGQGKETQYF
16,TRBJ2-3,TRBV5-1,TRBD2,CASSPRLAGTTDTQYF
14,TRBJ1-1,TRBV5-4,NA,CASSDQGANTEAFF
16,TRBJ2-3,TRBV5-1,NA,CASSLDSGGGGDTQYF
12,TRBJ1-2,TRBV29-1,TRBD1,CSVGDREKGYTF
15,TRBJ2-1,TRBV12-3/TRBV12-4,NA,CASSWRLASYNEQFF
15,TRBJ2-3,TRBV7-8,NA,CASSPSRNLRDTQYF
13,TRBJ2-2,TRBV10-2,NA,CASADAGPGELFF
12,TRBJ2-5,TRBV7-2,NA,CASSFVTETQYF
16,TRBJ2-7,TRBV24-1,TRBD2,CATSILGLAGEHEQYF
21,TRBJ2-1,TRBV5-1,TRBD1,CASSLEVVLGFGQGGYNEQFF
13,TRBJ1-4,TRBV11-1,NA,CASSLIRGEKLFF
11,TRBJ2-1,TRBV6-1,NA,CASSDRNEQFF
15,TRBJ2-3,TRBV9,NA,CASSARTGDTDTQYF
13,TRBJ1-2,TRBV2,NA,CASSGTLNYGYTF
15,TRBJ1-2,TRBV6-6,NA,CASSPSSTLPYGYTF